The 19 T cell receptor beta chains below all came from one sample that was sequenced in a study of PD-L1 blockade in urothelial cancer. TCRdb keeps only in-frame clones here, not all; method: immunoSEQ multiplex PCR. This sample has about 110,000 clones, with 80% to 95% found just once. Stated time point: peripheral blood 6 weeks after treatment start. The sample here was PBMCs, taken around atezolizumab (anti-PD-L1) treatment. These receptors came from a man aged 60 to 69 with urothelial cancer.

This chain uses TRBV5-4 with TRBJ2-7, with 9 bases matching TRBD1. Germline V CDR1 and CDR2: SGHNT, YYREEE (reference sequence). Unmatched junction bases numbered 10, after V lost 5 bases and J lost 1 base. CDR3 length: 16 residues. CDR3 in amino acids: CASSPLQGARSYEQYF. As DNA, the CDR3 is TGTGCCAGCAGTCCTTTACAGGGGGCTCGATCCTACGAGCAGTACTTC.

The chain's CDR3 is CASRYQTGGGGRAFF. In DNA form, the CDR3 reads TGTGCCAGCAGGTACCAGACAGGGGGCGGTGGTCGGGCTTTCTTT. The gene calls are TRBV2 and TRBJ1-1; 10 bases line up with TRBD1. CDR1 SNHLY and CDR2 FYNNEI come from the germline V gene. The CDR3 is 15 amino acids. V was pared by 6 bases and J by 11 bases, with 15 bases of the junction left unmatched.

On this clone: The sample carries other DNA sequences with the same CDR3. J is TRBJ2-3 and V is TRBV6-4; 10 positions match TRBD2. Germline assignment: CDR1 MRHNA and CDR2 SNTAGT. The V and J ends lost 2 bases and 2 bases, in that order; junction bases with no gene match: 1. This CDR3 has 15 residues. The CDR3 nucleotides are TGTGCCAGCAGTGACAGCGGGGGGGCCACAGATACGCAGTATTTT. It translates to CASSDSGGATDTQYF.

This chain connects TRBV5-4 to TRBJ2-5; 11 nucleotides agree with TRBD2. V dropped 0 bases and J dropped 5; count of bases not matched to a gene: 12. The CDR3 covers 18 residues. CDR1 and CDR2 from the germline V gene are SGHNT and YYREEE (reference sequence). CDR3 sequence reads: CASSLGTSGSRVLETQYF. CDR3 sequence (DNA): TGTGCCAGCAGCTTGGGCACTAGCGGGAGTAGAGTCTTGGAGACCCAGTACTTC.

This CDR3 is CASSDQGAHYEQYF. CDR3 DNA: TGTGCCAGCAGTGATCAGGGGGCTCACTACGAGCAGTACTTC. The chain employs TRBV2 and TRBJ2-7; TRBD1 agrees at 8 bases. Germline values: CDR1 SNHLY, CDR2 FYNNEI. V was clipped by 3 bases and J by 3 bases; unmatched bases: 4. CDR3 length: 14 residues. Full variable domain (rest looked up from reference TRBV2 and TRBJ2-7): EPEVTQTPSHQVTQMGQEVILRCVPISNHLYFYWYRQILGQKVEFLVSFYNNEISEKSEIFDDQFSVERPDGSNFTLKIRSTKLEDSAMYFCASSDQGAHYEQYFGPGTRLTVT.

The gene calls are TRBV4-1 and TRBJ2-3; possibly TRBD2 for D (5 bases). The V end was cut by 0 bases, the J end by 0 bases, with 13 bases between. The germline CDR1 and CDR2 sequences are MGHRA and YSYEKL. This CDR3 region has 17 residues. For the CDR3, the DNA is TGCGCCAGCAGCCAAGATGAGAACGGACTCAGCACAGATACGCAGTATTTT. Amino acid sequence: CASSQDENGLSTDTQYF.

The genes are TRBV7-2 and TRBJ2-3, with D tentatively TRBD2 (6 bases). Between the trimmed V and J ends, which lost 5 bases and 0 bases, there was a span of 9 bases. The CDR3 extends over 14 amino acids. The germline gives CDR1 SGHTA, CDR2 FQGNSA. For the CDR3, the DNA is TGTGCCAGCAGCACTAGCCCGAGCACAGATACGCAGTATTTT. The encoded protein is CASSTSPSTDTQYF.

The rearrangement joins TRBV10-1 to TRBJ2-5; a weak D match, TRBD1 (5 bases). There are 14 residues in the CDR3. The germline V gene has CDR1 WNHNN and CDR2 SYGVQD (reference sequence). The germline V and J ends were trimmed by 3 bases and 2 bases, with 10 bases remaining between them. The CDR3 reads CASSDSGLQETQYF. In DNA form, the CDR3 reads TGCGCCAGCAGTGACTCAGGGCTTCAAGAGACCCAGTACTTC.

This chain's CDR3 is CASSLKPGRGPYEQYF. CDR3 nucleotide sequence: TGTGCCAGCAGCTTGAAACCCGGGAGGGGTCCCTACGAGCAGTACTTC. The chain is built from TRBV5-4 and TRBJ2-7, with 8 nucleotides matching TRBD2. The CDR3 sequence is 16 residues long. CDR1 SGHNT and CDR2 YYREEE come from the germline V gene (reference sequence). V was pared by 1 base and J by 2 bases, with 8 bases of the junction left unmatched.

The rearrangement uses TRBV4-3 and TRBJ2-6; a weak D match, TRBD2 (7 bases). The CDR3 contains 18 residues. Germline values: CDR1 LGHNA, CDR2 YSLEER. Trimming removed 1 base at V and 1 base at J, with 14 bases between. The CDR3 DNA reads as TGCGCCAGCAGCCAAGTGGCGGGGGCCTCGTCTGGGGCCAACGTCCTGACTTTC. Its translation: CASSQVAGASSGANVLTF.

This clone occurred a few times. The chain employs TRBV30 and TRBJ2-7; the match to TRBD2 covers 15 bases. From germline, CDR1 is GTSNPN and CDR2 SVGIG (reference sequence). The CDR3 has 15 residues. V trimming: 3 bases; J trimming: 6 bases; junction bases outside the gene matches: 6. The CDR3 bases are TGTGCCTGGAGGCGTATGGGACTAGCGGGAGGCGAGCAGTACTTC. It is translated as CAWRRMGLAGGEQYF.

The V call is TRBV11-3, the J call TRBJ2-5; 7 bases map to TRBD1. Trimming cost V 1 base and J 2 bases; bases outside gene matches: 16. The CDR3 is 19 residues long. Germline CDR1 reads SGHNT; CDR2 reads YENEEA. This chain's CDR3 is CASSLVHTQSGTAQETQYF. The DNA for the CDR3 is TGTGCCAGCAGCTTAGTACATACGCAATCAGGGACAGCGCAAGAGACCCAGTACTTC.

The CDR3 loop is CAWSRQPGTEAFF. As DNA, the CDR3 is TGTGCCTGGAGCCGACAGCCGGGCACTGAAGCTTTCTTT. V usage is TRBV30 and J usage is TRBJ1-1, with D possibly matching TRBD1 (5 bases). Germline lookup yields CDR1 GTSNPN and CDR2 SVGIG (reference sequence). The CDR3 loop spans 13 amino acids. V shed 3 bases and J shed 4 bases, with 12 bases lying between them.

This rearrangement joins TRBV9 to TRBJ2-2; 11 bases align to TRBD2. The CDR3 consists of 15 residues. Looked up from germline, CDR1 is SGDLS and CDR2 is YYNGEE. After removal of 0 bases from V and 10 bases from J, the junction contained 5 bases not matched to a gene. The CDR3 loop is CASSVATSGSPELFF. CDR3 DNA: TGTGCCAGCAGCGTAGCTACTAGCGGGAGTCCGGAGCTGTTTTTT.

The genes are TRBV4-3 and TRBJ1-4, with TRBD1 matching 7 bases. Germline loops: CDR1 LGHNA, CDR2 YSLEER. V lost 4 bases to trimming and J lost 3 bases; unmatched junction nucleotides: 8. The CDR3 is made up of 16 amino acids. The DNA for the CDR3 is TGCGCCAGCAGCCCCCGTACAGGGGCCTCTAATGAAAAACTGTTTTTT. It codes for CASSPRTGASNEKLFF.

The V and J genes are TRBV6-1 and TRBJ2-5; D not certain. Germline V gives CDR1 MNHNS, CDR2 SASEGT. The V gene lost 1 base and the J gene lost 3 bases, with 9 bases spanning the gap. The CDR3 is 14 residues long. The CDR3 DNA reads TGTGCCAGCAGTGAAGGTGGCGGCAAAGAGACCCAGTACTTC. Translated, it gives CASSEGGGKETQYF.

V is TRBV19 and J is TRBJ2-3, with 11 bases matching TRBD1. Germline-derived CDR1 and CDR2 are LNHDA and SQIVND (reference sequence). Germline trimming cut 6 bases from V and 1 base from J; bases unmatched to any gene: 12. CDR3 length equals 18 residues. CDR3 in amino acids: CASRPGTGGLGGTDTQYF. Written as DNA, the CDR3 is TGTGCCAGTAGGCCCGGGACAGGGGGACTCGGAGGCACAGATACGCAGTATTTT. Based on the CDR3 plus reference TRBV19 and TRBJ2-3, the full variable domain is DGGITQSPKYLFRKEGQNVTLSCEQNLNHDAMYWYRQDPGQGLRLIYYSQIVNDFQKGDIAEGYSVSREKKESFPLTVTSAQKNPTAFYLCASRPGTGGLGGTDTQYFGPGTRLTVL.

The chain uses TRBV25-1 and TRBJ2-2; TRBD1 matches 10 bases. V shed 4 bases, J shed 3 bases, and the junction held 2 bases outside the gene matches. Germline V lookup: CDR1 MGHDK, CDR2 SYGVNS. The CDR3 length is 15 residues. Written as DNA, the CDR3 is TGTGCCAGCAGTGGTGGACAGGGGGACACCGGGGAGCTGTTTTTT. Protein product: CASSGGQGDTGELFF.

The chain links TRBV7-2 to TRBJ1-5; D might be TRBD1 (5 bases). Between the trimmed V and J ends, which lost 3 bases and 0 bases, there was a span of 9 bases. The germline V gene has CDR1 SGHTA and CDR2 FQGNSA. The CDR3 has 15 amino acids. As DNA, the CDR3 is TGTGCCAGCAGCTTCTCGCAGGGTAGCAATCAGCCCCAGCATTTT. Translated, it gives CASSFSQGSNQPQHF.